Here is one TCR beta chain with its context. Germline-derived CDR1 and CDR2 are KGHSH and LQKENI. The CDR3 contains 16 residues. The V and J ends lost 5 bases and 3 bases, in that order; junction bases with no gene match: 7. The data derive from a study of blood T cell repertoires in COVID-19. About the study: Samples representing acute and convalescent COVID-19 were sourced from the United States, Italy and Spain.

In the authors' workflow: Reference gene primer amplification yielded estimated nucleated cell counts. Using immunoSEQ multiplex PCR, the repertoire was profiled, and TCRdb retains in-frame clones only, with some absent. The DNA gave D and trimming, while V, J and clone size come from that table. The sample carries around 140,000 clones, 80% to 85% recorded once. J is TRBJ1-5 and V is TRBV18, with 10 nucleotides matching TRBD1. The TCR was taken from a woman aged 60-75 years with active or convalescent COVID-19. Sequencing used peripheral blood. Here the CDR3 DNA reads TGTGCCAGCTCAGAAGGACAGGGGGGCCTCAATCAGCCCCAGCATTTT. It encodes CASSEGQGGLNQPQHF.